This entry is about one T cell receptor beta chain. What it recognizes is unknown. The data are from a study of blood T cells in healthy people across ages. The authors ran a second PCR of about 6 to 12 cycles using a sample-barcoded 5' primer and a J-beta primer mix. Each cDNA molecule received a tag from a template-switch adaptor that had 12 random nucleotides. TCRdb reprocessed the 5' RACE reads with MiXCR, giving one entry per CDR3 protein. This table has 1,500,000 or so distinct CDR3 sequences, roughly 43% appearing once. The germline V gene encodes CDR1 MDHEN and CDR2 SYDVKM. This CDR3 contains 14 residues. V shed 5 bases, J shed 6 bases, and the junction held 4 bases outside the gene matches. Overall study results and limits: Aged donors had fewer naive CD4+ cells and lower diversity than long-lived donors.

The TCR originated in a woman aged 18-35 years in good health. Sequenced: blood. V is TRBV28 and J is TRBJ1-6; TRBD1 agrees at 7 bases. CDR3 amino acids: CASSDQGGNSPLHF. CDR3 bases: TGTGCCAGCAGTGATCAGGGGGGTAATTCACCCCTCCACTTT. Full variable domain (outside the CDR3, taken from reference TRBV28 and TRBJ1-6): DVKVTQSSRYLVKRTGEKVFLECVQDMDHENMFWYRQDPGLGLRLIYFSYDVKMKEKGDIPEGYSVSREKKERFSLILESASTNQTSMYLCASSDQGGNSPLHFGNGTRLTVT.